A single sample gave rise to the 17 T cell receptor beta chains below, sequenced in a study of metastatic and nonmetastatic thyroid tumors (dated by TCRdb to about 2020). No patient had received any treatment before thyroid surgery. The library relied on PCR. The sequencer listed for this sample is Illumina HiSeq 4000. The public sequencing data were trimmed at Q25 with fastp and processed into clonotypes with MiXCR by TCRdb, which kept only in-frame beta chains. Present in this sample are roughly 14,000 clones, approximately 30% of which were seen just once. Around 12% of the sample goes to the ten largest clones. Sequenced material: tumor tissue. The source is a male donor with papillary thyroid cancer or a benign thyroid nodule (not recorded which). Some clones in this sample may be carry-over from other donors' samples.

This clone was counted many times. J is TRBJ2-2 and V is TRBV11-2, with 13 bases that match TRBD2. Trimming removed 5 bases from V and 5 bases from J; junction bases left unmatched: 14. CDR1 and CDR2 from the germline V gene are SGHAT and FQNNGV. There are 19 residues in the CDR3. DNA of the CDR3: TGTGCCAGCAGCGACGCATTCCCGTGGACTAGCGGGAGTACCGGGGAGCTGTTTTTT. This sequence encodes CASSDAFPWTSGSTGELFF.

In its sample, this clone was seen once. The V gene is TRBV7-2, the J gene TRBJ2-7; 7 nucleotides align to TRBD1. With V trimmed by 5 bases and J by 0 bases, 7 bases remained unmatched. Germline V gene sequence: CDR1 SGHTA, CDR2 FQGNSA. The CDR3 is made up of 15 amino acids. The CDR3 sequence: CASSPQGTASYEQYF. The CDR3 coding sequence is TGTGCCAGCAGCCCTCAAGGGACAGCCTCCTACGAGCAGTACTTC.

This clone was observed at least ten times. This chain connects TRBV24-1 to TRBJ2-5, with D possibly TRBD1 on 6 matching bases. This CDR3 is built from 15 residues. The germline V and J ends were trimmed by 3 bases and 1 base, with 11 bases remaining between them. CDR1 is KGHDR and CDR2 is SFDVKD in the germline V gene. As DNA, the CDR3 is TGTGCCACCAGTGATCCTTCGACAGGCCAAGAGACCCAGTACTTC. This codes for CATSDPSTGQETQYF.

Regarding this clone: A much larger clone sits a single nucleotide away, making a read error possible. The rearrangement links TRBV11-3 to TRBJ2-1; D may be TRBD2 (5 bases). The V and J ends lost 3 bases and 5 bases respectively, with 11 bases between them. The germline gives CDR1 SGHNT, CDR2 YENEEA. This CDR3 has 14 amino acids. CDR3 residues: CASSFAADNNEQFF. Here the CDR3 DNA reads TGTGCCAGCAGCTTTGCAGCGGATAACAATGAGCAGTTCTTC.

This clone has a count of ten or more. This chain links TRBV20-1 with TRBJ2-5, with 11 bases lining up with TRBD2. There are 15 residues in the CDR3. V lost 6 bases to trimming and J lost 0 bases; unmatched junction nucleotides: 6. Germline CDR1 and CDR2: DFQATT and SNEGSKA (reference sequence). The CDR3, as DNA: TGCAGTGCCAAAAGACTAGCGGGAAACCAAGAGACCCAGTACTTC. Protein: CSAKRLAGNQETQYF.

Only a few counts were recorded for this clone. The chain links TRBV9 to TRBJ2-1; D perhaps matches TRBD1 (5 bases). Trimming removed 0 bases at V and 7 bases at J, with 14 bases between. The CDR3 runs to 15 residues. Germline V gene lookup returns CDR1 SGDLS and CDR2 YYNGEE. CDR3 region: CASSVGWGHENEQFF. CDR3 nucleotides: TGTGCCAGCAGCGTAGGTTGGGGCCACGAGAATGAGCAGTTCTTC.

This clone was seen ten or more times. CDR3 sequence (DNA): TGTGCCATCAGTCTCACAGGGCAGACTGAAGCTTTCTTT. Protein product: CAISLTGQTEAFF. The chain has TRBV10-3 and TRBJ1-1; D perhaps matches TRBD1 (6 bases). CDR1 ENHRY and CDR2 SYGVKD come from the germline V gene. V lost 5 bases and J 5 bases, leaving 12 bases between the germline ends. The CDR3 runs 13 residues.

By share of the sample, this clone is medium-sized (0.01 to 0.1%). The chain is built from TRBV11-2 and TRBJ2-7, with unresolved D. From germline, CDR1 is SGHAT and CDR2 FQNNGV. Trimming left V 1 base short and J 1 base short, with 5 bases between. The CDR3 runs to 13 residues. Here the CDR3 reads CASSLGKSYEQYF. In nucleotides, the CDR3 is TGTGCCAGCAGCTTAGGCAAATCCTACGAGCAGTACTTC.

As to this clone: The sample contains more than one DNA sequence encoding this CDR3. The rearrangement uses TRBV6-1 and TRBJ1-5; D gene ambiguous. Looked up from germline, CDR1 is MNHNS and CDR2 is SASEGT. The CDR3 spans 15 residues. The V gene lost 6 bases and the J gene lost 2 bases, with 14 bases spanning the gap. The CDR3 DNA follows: TGTGCCAGCAGCCTCGAAGGTTCGGGCAATCAGCCCCAGCATTTT. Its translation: CASSLEGSGNQPQHF.

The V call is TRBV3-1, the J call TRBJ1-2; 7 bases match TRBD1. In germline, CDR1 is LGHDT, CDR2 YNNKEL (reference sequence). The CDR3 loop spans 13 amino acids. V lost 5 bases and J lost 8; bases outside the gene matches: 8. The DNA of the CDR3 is TGTGCCAGCAGCATGACAGGGAGTGGCGGCTACACCTTC. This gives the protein CASSMTGSGGYTF.

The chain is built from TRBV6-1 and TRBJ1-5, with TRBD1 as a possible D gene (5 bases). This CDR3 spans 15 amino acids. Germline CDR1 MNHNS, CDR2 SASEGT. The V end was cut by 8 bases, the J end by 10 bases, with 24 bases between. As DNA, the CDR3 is TGTGCCAGCTCCCCGGAGAAGGGACCTGGACAACCCCAGCATTTT. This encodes CASSPEKGPGQPQHF.

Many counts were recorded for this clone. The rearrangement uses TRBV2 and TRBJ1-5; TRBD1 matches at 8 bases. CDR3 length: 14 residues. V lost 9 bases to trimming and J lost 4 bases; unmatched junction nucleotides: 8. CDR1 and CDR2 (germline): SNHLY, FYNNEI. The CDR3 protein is CASNTQGENQPQHF. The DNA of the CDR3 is TGTGCCAGTAACACACAGGGGGAAAATCAGCCCCAGCATTTT.

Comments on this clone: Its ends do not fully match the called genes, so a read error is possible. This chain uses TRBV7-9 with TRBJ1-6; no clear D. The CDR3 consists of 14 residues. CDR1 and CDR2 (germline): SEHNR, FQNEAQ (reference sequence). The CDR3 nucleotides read TGTGCCAGCATGGGGAAGGGAATGAAGTCACACCTCCACTTT. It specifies CASMGKGMKSHLHF.

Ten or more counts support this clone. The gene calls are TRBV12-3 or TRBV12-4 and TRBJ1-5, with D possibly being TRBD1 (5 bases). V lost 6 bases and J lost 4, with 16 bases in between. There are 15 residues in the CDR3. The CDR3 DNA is TGTGCCAGCAGACTAAATCAGGGAATGAATCAGCCCCAGCATTTT. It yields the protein CASRLNQGMNQPQHF.

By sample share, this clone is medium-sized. The CDR3 DNA reads TGCAGTGCTGTGGGACTGCAGAGCCTTCGGGCTTTCTTT. Protein sequence: CSAVGLQSLRAFF. This chain uses TRBV20-1 with TRBJ1-1, with D perhaps TRBD1 (5 bases). This CDR3 is built from 13 residues. Between the trimmed V and J ends, which lost 5 bases and 11 bases, there was a span of 21 bases. Germline CDR1 and CDR2: DFQATT and SNEGSKA (reference sequence).

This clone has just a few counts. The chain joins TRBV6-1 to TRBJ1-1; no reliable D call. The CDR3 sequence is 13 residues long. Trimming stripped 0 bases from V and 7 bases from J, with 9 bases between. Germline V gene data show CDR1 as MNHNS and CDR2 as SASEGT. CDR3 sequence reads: CASSEALGNEAFF. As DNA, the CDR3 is TGTGCCAGCAGTGAAGCGTTGGGGAATGAAGCTTTCTTT.

The CDR3 is CASRAAGLAWFTGELFF. CDR3 DNA sequence: TGTGCCAGCAGAGCAGCCGGACTAGCTTGGTTTACCGGGGAGCTGTTTTTT. The V gene is TRBV11-2, the J gene TRBJ2-2; 8 nucleotides match TRBD2. Germline V gene sequence: CDR1 SGHAT, CDR2 FQNNGV. V shed 6 bases and J 5 bases; nucleotides not matched to a gene: 14. This CDR3 contains 17 residues. Variable domain in full (rest from reference TRBV11-2 and TRBJ2-2): EAGVAQSPRYKIIEKRQSVAFWCNPISGHATLYWYQQILGQGPKLLIQFQNNGVVDDSQLPKDRFSAERLKGVDSTLKIQPAKLEDSAVYLCASRAAGLAWFTGELFFGEGSRLTVL.